Sequencing of this TCR beta chain was carried out in a study of lymphopenia after photon versus proton radiotherapy. Regarding the study as a whole: A bigger post-nadir fall in TCR diversity correlated inversely with survival time in deceased patients. After the lymphocyte nadir, photon-treated repertoires showed oligoclonal expansion, especially of CD8+ Temra cells.

A note on this clone: Its antigen is as yet unknown.

V dropped 3 bases and J dropped 4 bases, with 15 bases sitting between them. The CDR3 sequence is 15 residues long. Germline values: CDR1 SGDLS, CDR2 YYNGEE. Generated by immunoSEQ multiplex PCR, the TCRdb table keeps only in-frame clones and is missing some. The table lists around 63,000 clones, approximately 86% of them singletons. This sample comprised peripheral blood, obtained from a patient treated with photon-based radiotherapy. The TCR comes from a man aged 35 to 55 with gastric cancer. This sequence joins TRBV9 and TRBJ2-3; tentatively, D is TRBD2 (6 bases). CDR3 bases: TGTGCCAGCAGCGCGCGGGGCCTTGGCCCAGATACGCAGTATTTT. Translation gives CASSARGLGPDTQYF.